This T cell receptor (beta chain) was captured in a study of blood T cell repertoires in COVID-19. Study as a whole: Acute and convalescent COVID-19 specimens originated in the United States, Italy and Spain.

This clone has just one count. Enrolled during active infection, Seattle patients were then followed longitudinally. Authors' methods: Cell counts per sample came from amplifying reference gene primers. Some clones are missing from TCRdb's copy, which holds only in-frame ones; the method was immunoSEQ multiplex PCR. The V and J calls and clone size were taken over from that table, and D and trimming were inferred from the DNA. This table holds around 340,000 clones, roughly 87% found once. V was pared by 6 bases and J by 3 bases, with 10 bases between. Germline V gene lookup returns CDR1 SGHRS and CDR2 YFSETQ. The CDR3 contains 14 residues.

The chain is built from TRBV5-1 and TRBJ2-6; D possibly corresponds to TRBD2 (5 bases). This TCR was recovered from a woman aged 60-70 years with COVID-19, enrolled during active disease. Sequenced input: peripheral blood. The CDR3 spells CASKEDGGANVLTF. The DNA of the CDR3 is TGCGCCAGCAAGGAGGACGGTGGGGCCAACGTCCTGACTTTC.